The sequence of this TCR beta chain was determined in a study of spatial heterogeneity in lung cancer. Study-level findings and limits: It was found that expanded intratumoral alpha and beta TCR counts tracked tumor mutation counts.

Germline CDR1 and CDR2: DFQATT and SNEGSKA (reference sequence). The V and J ends lost 4 bases and 1 base respectively, with 12 bases between them. The CDR3 extends over 14 amino acids. TCRdb processed the 5' RACE reads anew with MiXCR; each CDR3 protein has one entry. The sample carries tens of thousands of distinct CDR3 sequences, 15% to 20% recorded once. Specified time point: sample taken at primary tumor resection. With regard to this clonotype: Its antigen is not identified.

The sample here was lung tumor tissue, taken at surgery. The sequence came from a female donor with early-stage non-small cell lung cancer. The chain has TRBV20-1 and TRBJ2-3; no reliable D call. CDR3 DNA: TGCAGTGCTAAGGAGTTACTGGGCACAGATACGCAGTATTTT. It specifies CSAKELLGTDTQYF.